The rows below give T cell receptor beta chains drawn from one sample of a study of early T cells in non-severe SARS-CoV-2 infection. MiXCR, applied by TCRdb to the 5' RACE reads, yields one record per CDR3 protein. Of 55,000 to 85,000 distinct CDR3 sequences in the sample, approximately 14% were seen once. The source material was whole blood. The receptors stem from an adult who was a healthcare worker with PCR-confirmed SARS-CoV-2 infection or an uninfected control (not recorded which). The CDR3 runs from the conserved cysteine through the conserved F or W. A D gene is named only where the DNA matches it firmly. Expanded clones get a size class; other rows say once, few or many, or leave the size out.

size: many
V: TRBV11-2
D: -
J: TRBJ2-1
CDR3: CASSLIRANEQFF
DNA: TGTGCCAGCAGCTTAATCCGGGCCAATGAGCAGTTCTTC

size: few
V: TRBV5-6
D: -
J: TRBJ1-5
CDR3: CASSFKGISNQPQHF
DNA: TGTGCCAGCAGCTTTAAGGGGATTAGCAATCAGCCCCAGCATTTT

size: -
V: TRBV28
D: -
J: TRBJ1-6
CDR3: CASTPQRPNSPLHF
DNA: TGTGCCAGCACCCCACAGAGACCAAATTCACCCCTCCACTTT

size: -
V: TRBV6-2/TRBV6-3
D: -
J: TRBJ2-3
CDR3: CASSYMGARTDTQYF
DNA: TGTGCCAGCAGTTATATGGGGGCTCGCACAGATACGCAGTATTTT

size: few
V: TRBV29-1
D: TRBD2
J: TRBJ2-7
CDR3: CSVWSGDPYEQYF
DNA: TGCAGCGTTTGGAGCGGGGACCCCTACGAGCAGTACTTC

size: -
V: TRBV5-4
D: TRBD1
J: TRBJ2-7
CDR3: CASSLTGGPYEQYF
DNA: TGTGCCAGCAGCTTAACAGGGGGGCCCTACGAGCAGTACTTC

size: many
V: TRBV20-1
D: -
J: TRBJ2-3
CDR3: CSASRGAESDTQYF
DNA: TGCAGTGCTAGTCGGGGGGCGGAGTCGGATACGCAGTATTTT

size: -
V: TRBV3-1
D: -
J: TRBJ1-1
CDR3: CASSHNRNTEAFF
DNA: TGTGCCAGCAGCCATAACAGGAACACTGAAGCTTTCTTT

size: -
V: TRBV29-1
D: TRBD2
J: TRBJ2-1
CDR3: CSVGLALGNEQFF
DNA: TGCAGCGTGGGACTAGCGTTAGGTAATGAGCAGTTCTTC

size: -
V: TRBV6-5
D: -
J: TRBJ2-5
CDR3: CASSYSGGTVRGETQYF
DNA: TGTGCCAGCAGTTACTCTGGAGGGACGGTCCGGGGAGAGACCCAGTACTTC

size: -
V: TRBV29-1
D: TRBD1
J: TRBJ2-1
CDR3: CSARQGYNEQFF
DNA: TGCAGCGCCAGACAGGGGTACAATGAGCAGTTCTTC

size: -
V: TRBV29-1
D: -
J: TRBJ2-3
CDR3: CSVREGALPTDTQYF
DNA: TGCAGCGTTCGGGAGGGGGCCCTGCCCACAGATACGCAGTATTTT

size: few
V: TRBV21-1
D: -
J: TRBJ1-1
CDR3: CASSKGALNTEAFF
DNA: TGTGCCAGCAGCAAAGGGGCCTTGAACACTGAAGCTTTCTTT

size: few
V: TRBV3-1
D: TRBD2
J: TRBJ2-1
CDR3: CASSLSGGSYYNEQFF
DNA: TGTGCCAGCAGCCTAAGCGGGGGGTCTTACTACAATGAGCAGTTCTTC

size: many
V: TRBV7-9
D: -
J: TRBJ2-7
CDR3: CASSLVLQVWDYEQYF
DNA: TGTGCCAGCAGCTTAGTGTTACAGGTCTGGGACTACGAGCAGTACTTC

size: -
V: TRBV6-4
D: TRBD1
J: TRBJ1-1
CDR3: CASSPHSAGGNTEAFF
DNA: TGTGCCAGCAGTCCACACTCGGCAGGGGGGAACACTGAAGCTTTCTTT

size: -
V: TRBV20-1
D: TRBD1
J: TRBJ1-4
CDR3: CSARRQGLNEKLFF
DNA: TGCAGTGCCCGTAGACAGGGACTTAATGAAAAACTGTTTTTT

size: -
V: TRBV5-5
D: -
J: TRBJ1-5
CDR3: CASSLVESNQPQHF
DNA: TGTGCCAGCAGCTTGGTAGAAAGCAATCAGCCCCAGCATTTT

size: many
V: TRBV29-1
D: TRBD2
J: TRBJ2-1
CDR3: CSATSSGGINEQFF
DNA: TGCAGCGCAACATCTAGCGGGGGCATCAATGAGCAGTTCTTC

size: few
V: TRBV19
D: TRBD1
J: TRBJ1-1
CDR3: CASRSPGQGNTEAFF
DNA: TGTGCCAGTAGATCTCCGGGACAGGGGAACACTGAAGCTTTCTTT

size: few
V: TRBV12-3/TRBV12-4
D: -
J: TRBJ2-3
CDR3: CASSLSDTQYF
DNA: TGTGCCAGCAGTTTGTCAGATACGCAGTATTTT

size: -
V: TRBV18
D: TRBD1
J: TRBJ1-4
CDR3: CASSPGQAASEKLFF
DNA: TGTGCCAGCTCACCGGGACAGGCAGCTTCTGAAAAACTGTTTTTT

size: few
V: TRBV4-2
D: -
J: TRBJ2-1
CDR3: CASSQGVDPNEQFF
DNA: TGTGCCAGCAGCCAAGGTGTAGACCCCAATGAGCAGTTCTTC

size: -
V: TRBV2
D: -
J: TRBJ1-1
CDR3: CASSESRLHTEAFF
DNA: TGTGCCAGCAGTGAATCCAGACTTCACACTGAAGCTTTCTTT

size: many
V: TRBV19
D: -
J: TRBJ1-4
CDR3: CASSSDEKLFF
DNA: TGTGCCAGTAGTTCAGATGAAAAACTGTTTTTT

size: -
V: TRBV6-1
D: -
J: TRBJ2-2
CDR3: CASSPLPTVPDSTGELFF
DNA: TGTGCCAGCAGTCCCTTACCCACTGTCCCCGATTCCACCGGGGAGCTGTTTTTT

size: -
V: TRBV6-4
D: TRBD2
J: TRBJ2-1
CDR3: CASSELGLAGINEQFF
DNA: TGTGCCAGCAGTGAATTGGGACTAGCGGGGATTAATGAGCAGTTCTTC

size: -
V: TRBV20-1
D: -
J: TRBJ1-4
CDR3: CSASIVRQSREKLFF
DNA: TGCAGTGCTAGTATAGTAAGACAGTCACGAGAAAAACTGTTTTTT

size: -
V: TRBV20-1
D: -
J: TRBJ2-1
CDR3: CSAPGTSAVDEQFF
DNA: TGCAGTGCCCCCGGGACAAGCGCCGTGGATGAGCAGTTCTTC

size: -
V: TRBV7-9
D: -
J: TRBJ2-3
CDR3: CASSLGGAQRQYF
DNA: TGTGCCAGCAGCTTAGGGGGAGCCCAGAGGCAGTATTTT

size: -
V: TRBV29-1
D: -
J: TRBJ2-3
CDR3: CSVTSTDTQYF
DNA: TGCAGCGTGACCAGTACAGATACGCAGTATTTT

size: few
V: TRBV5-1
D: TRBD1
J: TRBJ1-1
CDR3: CASSLRTGVTEAFF
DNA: TGCGCCAGCAGCTTGCGGACAGGGGTTACTGAAGCTTTCTTT

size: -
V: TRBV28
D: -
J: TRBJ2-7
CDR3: CASGQGTRYEQYF
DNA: TGTGCCAGCGGCCAGGGCACCCGCTACGAGCAGTACTTC

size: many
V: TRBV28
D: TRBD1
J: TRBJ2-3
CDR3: CASSTGGLLPPDTQYF
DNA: TGTGCCAGCAGTACAGGGGGTTTACTCCCCCCAGATACGCAGTATTTT

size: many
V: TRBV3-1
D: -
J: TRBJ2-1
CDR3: CASSLSDSTGSYNEQFF
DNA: TGTGCCAGCAGCCTCTCCGATTCGACTGGCTCCTACAATGAGCAGTTCTTC

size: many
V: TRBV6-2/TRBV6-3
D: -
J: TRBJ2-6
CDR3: CASSQSSSGANVLTF
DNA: TGTGCCAGCAGCCAATCTAGCTCTGGGGCCAACGTCCTGACTTTC

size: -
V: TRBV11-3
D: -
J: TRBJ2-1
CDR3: CASSLQGYEQFF
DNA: TGTGCCAGCAGCTTACAGGGCTATGAGCAGTTCTTC

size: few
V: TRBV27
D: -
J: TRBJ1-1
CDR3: CASSYLTGTEAFF
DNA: TGTGCCAGCAGTTACCTTACGGGGACTGAAGCTTTCTTT

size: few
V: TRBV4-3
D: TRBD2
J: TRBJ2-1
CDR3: CASSQVSLAGSYNEQFF
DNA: TGCGCCAGCAGCCAAGTAAGTCTAGCGGGGAGCTACAATGAGCAGTTCTTC

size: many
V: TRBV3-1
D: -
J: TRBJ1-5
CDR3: CASSQDLSQPQHF
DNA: TGTGCCAGCAGCCAAGATCTAAGTCAGCCCCAGCATTTT

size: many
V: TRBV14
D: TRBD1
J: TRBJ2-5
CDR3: CASSQDGTGGYETQYF
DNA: TGTGCCAGCAGCCAAGACGGGACAGGGGGCTATGAGACCCAGTACTTC